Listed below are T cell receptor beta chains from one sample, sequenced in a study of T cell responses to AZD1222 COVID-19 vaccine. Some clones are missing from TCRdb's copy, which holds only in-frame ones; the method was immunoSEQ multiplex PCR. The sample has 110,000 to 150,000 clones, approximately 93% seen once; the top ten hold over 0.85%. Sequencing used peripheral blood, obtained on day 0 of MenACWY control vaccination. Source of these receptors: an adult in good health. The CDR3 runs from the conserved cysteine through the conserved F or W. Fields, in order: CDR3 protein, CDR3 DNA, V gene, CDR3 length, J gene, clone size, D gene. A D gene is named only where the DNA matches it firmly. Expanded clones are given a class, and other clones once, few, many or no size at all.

cdr3_aa: CASSLSREWTEAFF
cdr3_nt: TGTGCCAGCAGTTTATCGCGGGAATGGACTGAAGCTTTCTTT
v_call: TRBV27
cdr3_length: 14
j_call: TRBJ1-1
clone_size: NA
d_call: NA

cdr3_aa: CASSLLGQGYGYTF
cdr3_nt: TGTGCCAGCAGCTTACTGGGACAGGGGTATGGCTACACCTTC
v_call: TRBV9
cdr3_length: 14
j_call: TRBJ1-2
clone_size: NA
d_call: TRBD1

cdr3_aa: CASRPNREIYGYTF
cdr3_nt: TGTGCCAGCAGGCCCAACAGGGAAATCTATGGCTACACCTTC
v_call: TRBV5-4
cdr3_length: 14
j_call: TRBJ1-2
clone_size: NA
d_call: NA

cdr3_aa: CASSRTGGSNQPQHF
cdr3_nt: TGTGCCAGCAGCCGGACAGGGGGCTCCAATCAGCCCCAGCATTTT
v_call: TRBV28
cdr3_length: 15
j_call: TRBJ1-5
clone_size: NA
d_call: TRBD1

cdr3_aa: CASSQDRGTEAFF
cdr3_nt: TGCGCCAGCAGCCAAGATCGTGGCACTGAAGCTTTCTTT
v_call: TRBV4-1
cdr3_length: 13
j_call: TRBJ1-1
clone_size: NA
d_call: NA

cdr3_aa: CAKPTAKVQEGSGANVLTF
cdr3_nt: TGTGCCAAACCGACAGCGAAGGTTCAAGAGGGCTCTGGGGCCAACGTCCTGACTTTC
v_call: TRBV7-7
cdr3_length: 19
j_call: TRBJ2-6
clone_size: NA
d_call: NA

cdr3_aa: CASSLPPGSSYNSPLHF
cdr3_nt: TGTGCCAGCAGCCTCCCCCCAGGGAGCTCCTATAATTCACCCCTCCACTTT
v_call: TRBV7-9
cdr3_length: 17
j_call: TRBJ1-6
clone_size: NA
d_call: NA

cdr3_aa: CASSEAQGTEAFF
cdr3_nt: TGTGCCAGCAGTGAAGCGCAAGGGACTGAAGCTTTCTTT
v_call: TRBV6-1
cdr3_length: 13
j_call: TRBJ1-1
clone_size: NA
d_call: NA

cdr3_aa: CASSAGTMNTEAFF
cdr3_nt: TGTGCCAGCAGTGCGGGAACCATGAACACTGAAGCTTTCTTT
v_call: TRBV5-6
cdr3_length: 14
j_call: TRBJ1-1
clone_size: NA
d_call: NA

cdr3_aa: CASSLSVGPDEQFF
cdr3_nt: TGCGCCAGCAGCCTGTCGGTCGGGCCCGATGAGCAGTTCTTC
v_call: TRBV5-1
cdr3_length: 14
j_call: TRBJ2-1
clone_size: NA
d_call: NA

cdr3_aa: CASSSTGVSGNTIYF
cdr3_nt: TGTGCCAGCAGCTCAACAGGGGTCTCTGGAAACACCATATATTTT
v_call: TRBV7-2
cdr3_length: 15
j_call: TRBJ1-3
clone_size: NA
d_call: TRBD1

cdr3_aa: CASSYTPLVSNEQFF
cdr3_nt: TGTGCCAGCAGTTACACGCCTCTAGTGAGCAATGAGCAGTTCTTC
v_call: TRBV6-5
cdr3_length: 15
j_call: TRBJ2-1
clone_size: NA
d_call: NA

cdr3_aa: CASTGGVRDTQYF
cdr3_nt: TGCGCCAGCACAGGCGGGGTCAGAGATACGCAGTATTTT
v_call: TRBV4-1
cdr3_length: 13
j_call: TRBJ2-3
clone_size: NA
d_call: NA

cdr3_aa: CATSRDLENNEQFF
cdr3_nt: TGTGCCACCAGCAGAGATCTGGAAAACAATGAGCAGTTCTTC
v_call: TRBV15
cdr3_length: 14
j_call: TRBJ2-1
clone_size: NA
d_call: NA

cdr3_aa: CSASRVTKNIQYF
cdr3_nt: TGCAGTGCTAGTAGGGTAACCAAAAACATTCAGTACTTC
v_call: TRBV20-1
cdr3_length: 13
j_call: TRBJ2-4
clone_size: NA
d_call: NA

cdr3_aa: CASRPQVHEQFF
cdr3_nt: TGTGCCAGCAGGCCACAGGTGCATGAGCAGTTCTTC
v_call: TRBV2
cdr3_length: 12
j_call: TRBJ2-1
clone_size: NA
d_call: NA

cdr3_aa: CAISDRGNTEAFF
cdr3_nt: TGTGCCATCAGTGACAGGGGAAACACTGAAGCTTTCTTT
v_call: TRBV10-3
cdr3_length: 13
j_call: TRBJ1-1
clone_size: NA
d_call: NA

cdr3_aa: CASSLLDREANTEAFF
cdr3_nt: TGTGCCAGCAGCTTACTGGACAGGGAAGCGAACACTGAAGCTTTCTTT
v_call: TRBV7-8
cdr3_length: 16
j_call: TRBJ1-1
clone_size: few
d_call: TRBD1

cdr3_aa: CASSELTESNQPQHF
cdr3_nt: TGTGCCAGCAGTGAACTCACCGAGAGCAATCAGCCCCAGCATTTT
v_call: TRBV25-1
cdr3_length: 15
j_call: TRBJ1-5
clone_size: NA
d_call: NA

cdr3_aa: CASSDGGDQPQHF
cdr3_nt: TGTGCCAGCAGTGACGGGGGGGACCAGCCCCAGCATTTT
v_call: TRBV6-1
cdr3_length: 13
j_call: TRBJ1-5
clone_size: NA
d_call: NA

cdr3_aa: CASSLGTNNQETQYF
cdr3_nt: TGTGCCAGCAGCTTAGGGACTAACAACCAAGAGACCCAGTACTTC
v_call: TRBV7-7
cdr3_length: 15
j_call: TRBJ2-5
clone_size: NA
d_call: NA

cdr3_aa: CASSQDRQNYEQYF
cdr3_nt: TGCGCCAGCAGCCAAGATAGACAAAACTACGAGCAGTACTTC
v_call: TRBV4-1
cdr3_length: 14
j_call: TRBJ2-7
clone_size: NA
d_call: NA

cdr3_aa: CASSDVRASNQPQHF
cdr3_nt: TGTGCCAGCAGTGATGTCAGGGCTAGCAATCAGCCCCAGCATTTT
v_call: TRBV2
cdr3_length: 15
j_call: TRBJ1-5
clone_size: NA
d_call: NA

cdr3_aa: CASSRLAGVGNEQFF
cdr3_nt: TGTGCCAGCAGTCGACTAGCGGGAGTTGGCAATGAGCAGTTCTTC
v_call: TRBV28
cdr3_length: 15
j_call: TRBJ2-1
clone_size: NA
d_call: TRBD2

cdr3_aa: CASSEAGVVGNTIYF
cdr3_nt: TGTGCCAGCAGTGAAGCCGGGGTGGTAGGAAACACCATATATTTT
v_call: TRBV6-1
cdr3_length: 15
j_call: TRBJ1-3
clone_size: NA
d_call: NA

cdr3_aa: CASSLMTGGVVYGYTF
cdr3_nt: TGTGCCAGCAGCCTGATGACAGGGGGCGTTGTCTATGGCTACACCTTC
v_call: TRBV5-5
cdr3_length: 16
j_call: TRBJ1-2
clone_size: NA
d_call: TRBD1

cdr3_aa: CASSELAFGRTNTGELFF
cdr3_nt: TGTGCCAGCAGTGAATTGGCGTTCGGAAGAACAAACACCGGGGAGCTGTTTTTT
v_call: TRBV6-1
cdr3_length: 18
j_call: TRBJ2-2
clone_size: NA
d_call: NA

cdr3_aa: CASRSRQIINTGELFF
cdr3_nt: TGTGCCAGTAGATCCCGACAGATTATTAACACCGGGGAGCTGTTTTTT
v_call: TRBV19
cdr3_length: 16
j_call: TRBJ2-2
clone_size: NA
d_call: NA

cdr3_aa: CASSYSGGGNQPQHF
cdr3_nt: TGTGCCAGCAGTTACTCAGGGGGAGGCAATCAGCCCCAGCATTTT
v_call: TRBV6-6
cdr3_length: 15
j_call: TRBJ1-5
clone_size: NA
d_call: NA

cdr3_aa: CASSFGPSTDTQYF
cdr3_nt: TGTGCCAGCAGCTTCGGGCCCAGCACAGATACGCAGTATTTT
v_call: TRBV7-3
cdr3_length: 14
j_call: TRBJ2-3
clone_size: NA
d_call: NA

cdr3_aa: CASAKYSNQPQHF
cdr3_nt: TGTGCCAGTGCCAAATATAGCAATCAGCCCCAGCATTTT
v_call: TRBV19
cdr3_length: 13
j_call: TRBJ1-5
clone_size: NA
d_call: NA

cdr3_aa: CASSFINGNQPQHF
cdr3_nt: TGTGCCAGCAGTTTCATAAATGGCAATCAGCCCCAGCATTTT
v_call: TRBV27
cdr3_length: 14
j_call: TRBJ1-5
clone_size: NA
d_call: NA

cdr3_aa: CASSLASGTGMGQPQHF
cdr3_nt: TGTGCCAGCAGCTTAGCCTCCGGGACAGGGATGGGTCAGCCCCAGCATTTT
v_call: TRBV7-9
cdr3_length: 17
j_call: TRBJ1-5
clone_size: NA
d_call: TRBD1

cdr3_aa: CASSLDGASTQYF
cdr3_nt: TGTGCCAGCAGCTTAGATGGGGCGTCGACCCAGTACTTC
v_call: TRBV11-2
cdr3_length: 13
j_call: TRBJ2-5
clone_size: NA
d_call: NA

cdr3_aa: CASKVKVVVFPGNTIYF
cdr3_nt: TGTGCCAGCAAAGTGAAGGTAGTCGTCTTCCCAGGAAACACCATATATTTT
v_call: TRBV27
cdr3_length: 17
j_call: TRBJ1-3
clone_size: NA
d_call: NA

cdr3_aa: CASSHANLAIVTDTQYF
cdr3_nt: TGTGCCAGCAGCCACGCGAACCTAGCGATCGTCACAGATACGCAGTATTTT
v_call: TRBV3-1/TRBV3-2
cdr3_length: 17
j_call: TRBJ2-3
clone_size: NA
d_call: NA

cdr3_aa: CASSAFIAGPEETQYF
cdr3_nt: TGTGCCAGCTCCGCGTTTATTGCGGGGCCGGAAGAGACCCAGTACTTC
v_call: TRBV5-8
cdr3_length: 16
j_call: TRBJ2-5
clone_size: once
d_call: NA

cdr3_aa: CASSQGQHYGYTF
cdr3_nt: TGTGCCAGCAGCCAAGGACAGCACTATGGCTACACCTTC
v_call: TRBV27
cdr3_length: 13
j_call: TRBJ1-2
clone_size: NA
d_call: NA

cdr3_aa: CASSGQTGTYYGYTF
cdr3_nt: TGTGCCAGCAGCGGCCAGACAGGGACTTACTATGGCTACACCTTC
v_call: TRBV9
cdr3_length: 15
j_call: TRBJ1-2
clone_size: NA
d_call: TRBD1

cdr3_aa: CAWRETGTGGEKLFF
cdr3_nt: TGTGCCTGGAGAGAAACCGGGACAGGGGGCGAAAAACTGTTTTTT
v_call: TRBV30
cdr3_length: 15
j_call: TRBJ1-4
clone_size: NA
d_call: TRBD1

cdr3_aa: CASSFRGPHGVNSPLHF
cdr3_nt: TGTGCCAGCAGTTTCCGAGGCCCTCACGGGGTAAATTCACCCCTCCACTTT
v_call: TRBV6-2/TRBV6-3
cdr3_length: 17
j_call: TRBJ1-6
clone_size: once
d_call: NA